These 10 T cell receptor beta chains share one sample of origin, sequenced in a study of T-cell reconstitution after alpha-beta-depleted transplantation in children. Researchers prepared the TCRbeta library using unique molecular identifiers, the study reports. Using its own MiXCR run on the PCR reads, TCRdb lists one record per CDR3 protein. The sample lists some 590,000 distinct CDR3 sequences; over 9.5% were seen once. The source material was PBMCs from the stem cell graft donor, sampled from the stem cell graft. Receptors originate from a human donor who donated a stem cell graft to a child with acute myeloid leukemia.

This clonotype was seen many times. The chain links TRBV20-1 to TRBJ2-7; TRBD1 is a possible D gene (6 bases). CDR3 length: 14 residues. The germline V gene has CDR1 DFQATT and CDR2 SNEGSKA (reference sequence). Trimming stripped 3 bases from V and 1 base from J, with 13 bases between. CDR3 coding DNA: TGCAGTGCTAGTCTGGGGGCCAAGTCCTACGAGCAGTACTTC. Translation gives CSASLGAKSYEQYF.

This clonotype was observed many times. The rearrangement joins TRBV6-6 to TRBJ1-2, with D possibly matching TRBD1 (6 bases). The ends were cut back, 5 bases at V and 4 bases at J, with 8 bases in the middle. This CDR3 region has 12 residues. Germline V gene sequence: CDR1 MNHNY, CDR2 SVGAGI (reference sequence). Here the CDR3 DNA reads TGTGCCAGCAGTCAGGGGACCTATGGCTACACCTTC. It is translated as CASSQGTYGYTF.

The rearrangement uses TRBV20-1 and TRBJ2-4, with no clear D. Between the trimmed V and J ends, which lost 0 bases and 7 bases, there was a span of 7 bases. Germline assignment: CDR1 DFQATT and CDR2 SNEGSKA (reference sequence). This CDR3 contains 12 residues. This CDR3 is CSARDTQNIQYF. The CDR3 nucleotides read TGCAGTGCTAGAGATACACAGAACATTCAGTACTTC.

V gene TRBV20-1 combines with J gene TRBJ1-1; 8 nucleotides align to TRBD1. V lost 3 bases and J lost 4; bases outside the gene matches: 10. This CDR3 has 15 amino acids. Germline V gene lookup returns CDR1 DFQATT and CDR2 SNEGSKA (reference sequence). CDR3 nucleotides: TGCAGTGCTAGGGCGGACAGGGTAGGACTCACTGAAGCTTTCTTT. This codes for CSARADRVGLTEAFF.

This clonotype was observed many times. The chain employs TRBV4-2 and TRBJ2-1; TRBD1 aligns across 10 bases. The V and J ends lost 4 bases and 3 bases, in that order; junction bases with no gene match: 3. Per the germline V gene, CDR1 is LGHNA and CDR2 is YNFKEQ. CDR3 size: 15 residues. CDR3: CASSPGTGVYNEQFF. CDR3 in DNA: TGTGCCAGCAGCCCAGGGACAGGGGTCTACAATGAGCAGTTCTTC.

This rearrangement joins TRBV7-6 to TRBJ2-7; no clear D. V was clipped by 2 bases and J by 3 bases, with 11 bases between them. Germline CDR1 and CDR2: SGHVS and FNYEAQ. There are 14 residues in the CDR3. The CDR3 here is CASSLRVVGYEQYF. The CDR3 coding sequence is TGTGCCAGCAGCTTAAGGGTAGTTGGCTACGAGCAGTACTTC.

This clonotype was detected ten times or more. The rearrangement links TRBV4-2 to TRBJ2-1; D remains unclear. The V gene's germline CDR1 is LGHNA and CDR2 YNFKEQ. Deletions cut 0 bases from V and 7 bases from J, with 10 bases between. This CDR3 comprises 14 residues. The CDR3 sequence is CASSQDGPVNEQFF. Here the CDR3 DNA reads TGTGCCAGCAGCCAAGATGGCCCGGTGAATGAGCAGTTCTTC.

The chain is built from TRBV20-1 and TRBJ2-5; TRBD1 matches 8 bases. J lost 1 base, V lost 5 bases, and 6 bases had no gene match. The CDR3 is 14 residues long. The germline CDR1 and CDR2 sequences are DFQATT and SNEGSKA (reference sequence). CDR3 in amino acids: CSAGYRGSQETQYF. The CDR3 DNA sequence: TGCAGTGCTGGATACAGGGGGTCCCAAGAGACCCAGTACTTC.

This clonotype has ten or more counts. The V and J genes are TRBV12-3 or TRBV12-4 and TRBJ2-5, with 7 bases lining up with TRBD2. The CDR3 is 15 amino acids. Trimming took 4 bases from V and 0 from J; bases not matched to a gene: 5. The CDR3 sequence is CASSWASGYQETQYF. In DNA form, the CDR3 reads TGTGCCAGCAGTTGGGCTAGCGGTTACCAAGAGACCCAGTACTTC.

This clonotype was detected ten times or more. The chain's CDR3 is CASSEGPVNTEAFF. CDR3 sequence (DNA): TGTGCCAGCAGTGAAGGACCAGTGAACACTGAAGCTTTCTTT. The rearrangement joins TRBV2 to TRBJ1-1; D unresolved. This CDR3 region has 14 residues. Trimming left V 1 base short and J 0 bases short, with 6 bases between. Germline CDR1 reads SNHLY; CDR2 reads FYNNEI.